This TCR beta chain appears in the sequencing data of a study of tumor-infiltrating lymphocytes in primary liver carcinoma. Background on the study: There were tumors of stage T1-T3 N0M0, each 4.2 to 10 cm across. Samples produced roughly 3.65 to 8 million productive TCRbeta reads, comparable across tissue types. Study-level results: Paired tumor-adjacent and tumor-blood samples overlapped less than tumor region pairs did. No comparison of CD4+ and CD8+ repertoires was made, since the samples were bulk unsorted.

Blood RNA originated from unsorted whole blood, with germline DNA additionally extracted. With about 470 ng total RNA as template and a constant-region primer, TCR beta cDNA was made. Slightly modified ARM-PCR with three nested multiplex PCR rounds yielded TCR beta libraries. The first two PCR rounds used TRBV1-TRBV30 forward primers with a C-beta reverse primer, around 10 cycles each. TCRdb used MiXCR to reprocess the multiplex PCR reads, holding one entry per CDR3 protein. The table records approximately 340,000 distinct CDR3 sequences, approximately 65% of them present only once. As to this clonotype: No antigen is known for it.

The V gene's germline CDR1 is SGHAT and CDR2 FQDESV (reference sequence). This CDR3 has 16 amino acids. The V and J ends lost 3 bases and 2 bases, in that order; junction bases with no gene match: 8. Specimen: peripheral blood. This chain joins TRBV11-1 and TRBJ2-3; 7 nucleotides line up with TRBD2. The TCR comes from a man aged 40-49 years with primary liver carcinoma and hepatitis B virus infection. DNA for the CDR3: TGTGCCAGCAGCTTCGCGGCGGCGGGGGACACAGATACGCAGTATTTT. Residues: CASSFAAAGDTDTQYF.